This T cell receptor beta chain appears in the sequencing data of a study of blood T cell repertoires in COVID-19. CDR1 and CDR2 (germline): SGDLS, YYNGEE. V dropped 1 base and J dropped 7 bases, with 14 bases sitting between them. The length of the CDR3 is 15 residues. A single count supports this clone. Participants were placed into cohorts based on the clinical history they reported. The repertoire was sequenced with immunoSEQ multiplex PCR; TCRdb's copy has only in-frame clones and lacks some. The sample lists around 450,000 clones; nearly 90% were seen once. The rearrangement links TRBV9 to TRBJ1-4, with a weak D call TRBD1 (5 bases). This TCR was sampled from a woman aged 18-29 years with acute COVID-19. Sequencing was carried out using PBMCs or T cells enriched from blood (not recorded which). CDR3 coding DNA: TGTGCCAGCAGCGTATTCGGGGGGTCGGGTGAAAAACTGTTTTTT. As protein: CASSVFGGSGEKLFF.